The 26 T cell receptor beta chains below were found in one sample sequenced in a study of T cell changes during pregnancy in multiple sclerosis. Profiled with immunoSEQ multiplex PCR; TCRdb holds only in-frame clones, not every one. The table shows about 93,000 clones, with 91% occurring only once. The sample was peripheral blood, taken after pregnancy. Receptors originate from a female donor in good health, enrolled as a control in a pregnancy study.

The rearrangement links TRBV5-1 to TRBJ2-5, with 9 bases matching TRBD1. The CDR3 has 14 residues. Germline loops: CDR1 SGHRS, CDR2 YFSETQ. V shed 4 bases and J 2 bases; nucleotides not matched to a gene: 3. The CDR3 sequence is CASSTDRGQETQYF. The CDR3 bases are TGCGCCAGCAGCACCGACAGGGGGCAAGAGACCCAGTACTTC.

V and J are TRBV7-9 and TRBJ2-1; TRBD2 might be the D (5 bases). Germline CDR1 SEHNR, CDR2 FQNEAQ (reference sequence). Trimming stripped 5 bases from V and 8 bases from J, with 13 bases between. This CDR3 spans 13 amino acids. As DNA, the CDR3 is TGTGCCAGCAGCCCGGTCGGGCGGGATGAGCAGTTCTTC. Its translation: CASSPVGRDEQFF.

Comments on this clone: One end of the junction varies from germline; a read error may be responsible. The chain combines TRBV7-7 with TRBJ2-5; TRBD1 aligns across 7 bases. This CDR3 is built from 13 residues. Per germline, CDR1 SSHAT and CDR2 FNYEAQ (reference sequence). CDR3 sequence (DNA): TGTGCTAGCAGCCCCCGGACAGGAGAGACCCAGTACTTC. Translation gives CASSPRTGETQYF.

The chain combines TRBV28 with TRBJ2-7; 8 nucleotides agree with TRBD1. Unmatched junction bases numbered 3, after V lost 3 bases and J lost 2 bases. The CDR3 extends over 14 amino acids. Germline assignment: CDR1 MDHEN and CDR2 SYDVKM. CDR3 sequence reads: CASSFPDRAYEQYF. CDR3 bases: TGTGCCAGCAGTTTCCCGGACAGGGCCTACGAGCAGTACTTC.

V gene TRBV7-9 combines with J gene TRBJ2-1; D gene ambiguous. The V gene lost 6 bases and the J gene lost 0 bases, with 12 bases spanning the gap. This CDR3 region has 15 residues. Germline V gene data show CDR1 as SEHNR and CDR2 as FQNEAQ (reference sequence). CDR3 coding DNA: TGTGCCAGCAGTTCGCAGGTACGCTCCTACAATGAGCAGTTCTTC. Protein: CASSSQVRSYNEQFF.

The V gene is TRBV7-2, the J gene TRBJ1-5; D is perhaps TRBD1 (6 bases). V lost 2 bases and J lost 7, with 9 bases in between. Germline V gene lookup returns CDR1 SGHTA and CDR2 FQGNSA. The CDR3 consists of 13 residues. Written as DNA, the CDR3 is TGTGCCAGCAGCTTACACAGGGACCAGCCCCAGCATTTT. This gives the protein CASSLHRDQPQHF.

The rearrangement links TRBV27 to TRBJ1-4, with TRBD1 as a possible D gene (5 bases). This CDR3 has 13 amino acids. Germline V CDR1 and CDR2: MNHEY, SMNVEV (reference sequence). With 8 bases removed from V and 0 bases from J, the gap between germline ends came to 7 bases. The CDR3 reads CASQGSTNEKLFF. For the CDR3, the DNA is TGTGCCAGCCAGGGATCAACTAATGAAAAACTGTTTTTT.

This chain connects TRBV7-9 to TRBJ1-2; the match to TRBD1 covers 10 bases. The CDR3 is 14 amino acids. Germline values: CDR1 SEHNR, CDR2 FQNEAQ (reference sequence). Losses at the gene ends were 5 bases for V and 6 bases for J; bases not matched to a gene: 6. CDR3 residues: CASSPTGGRDGYTF. The CDR3 DNA sequence: TGTGCCAGCAGCCCGACAGGGGGCCGGGATGGCTACACCTTC.

For this clone: The same CDR3 is also encoded by other DNA sequences in this sample. This chain links TRBV9 with TRBJ2-7; 7 bases map to TRBD1. Germline lookup yields CDR1 SGDLS and CDR2 YYNGEE. This CDR3 contains 14 residues. V lost 5 bases, J lost 7 bases, and 12 bases stayed unmatched. CDR3 nucleotide sequence: TGTGCCAGCAGTCCACGGGGACAGCTTAGGGAGCAGTACTTC. Amino acid sequence: CASSPRGQLREQYF.

The chain combines TRBV19 with TRBJ2-7, with D perhaps matching TRBD1 (6 bases). V was trimmed by 6 bases and J by 2 bases, leaving 14 bases between them. There are 14 residues in the CDR3. Germline V gives CDR1 LNHDA, CDR2 SQIVND (reference sequence). For the CDR3, the DNA is TGTGCCAGTAGCTCTACAACAGGGACCTACGAGCAGTACTTC. Protein product: CASSSTTGTYEQYF.

This chain uses TRBV7-8 with TRBJ1-1; 7 bases are shared with TRBD1. CDR1 and CDR2 (germline): SGHVS, FQNEAQ. J gave up 8 bases and V 5 bases, and 2 bases lay outside the gene matches. CDR3 length equals 11 residues. CDR3 amino acids: CASSRQGEAFF. Written as DNA, the CDR3 is TGTGCCAGCAGCCGACAGGGAGAAGCTTTCTTT.

This chain connects TRBV27 to TRBJ1-1; D remains unclear. This CDR3 comprises 14 residues. Trimming took off 4 bases at V and 4 bases at J, with 13 bases between the two ends. Germline lookup yields CDR1 MNHEY and CDR2 SMNVEV (reference sequence). The CDR3 is CASSSPTEGTEAFF. The CDR3 coding sequence is TGTGCCAGCAGTTCCCCCACTGAGGGCACTGAAGCTTTCTTT.

V and J are TRBV14 and TRBJ2-6, with a possible D match to TRBD1 (5 bases). This CDR3 comprises 23 residues. V was clipped by 1 base and J by 1 base, with 29 bases between them. Germline assignment: CDR1 SGHDN and CDR2 FVKESK. CDR3 sequence reads: CASSQVPRPPRGRETSGANVLTF. In DNA form, the CDR3 reads TGTGCCAGCAGCCAAGTCCCCCGGCCCCCGCGTGGCAGGGAAACTTCTGGGGCCAACGTCCTGACTTTC.

This clone was seen more than once but under ten times. This chain uses TRBV9 with TRBJ1-3; no firm D call. V was trimmed by 0 bases and J by 3 bases, leaving 4 bases between them. CDR1 is SGDLS, CDR2 YYNGEE, per germline. This CDR3 comprises 13 residues. The CDR3 loop is CASSVESGNTIYF. The CDR3 DNA follows: TGTGCCAGCAGCGTAGAGAGTGGAAACACCATATATTTT.

This chain joins TRBV2 and TRBJ1-2, with D hard to call. The CDR3 is made up of 11 amino acids. The germline V gene encodes CDR1 SNHLY and CDR2 FYNNEI. Trimming pared 7 bases from V and 8 bases from J, leaving 11 bases between. This CDR3 is CASILYRGYTF. The CDR3 DNA reads as TGTGCCAGCATCCTCTATCGCGGCTACACCTTC.

V usage is TRBV27 and J usage is TRBJ1-2, with TRBD1 as a possible D gene (5 bases). The germline V and J ends were trimmed by 7 bases and 0 bases, with 9 bases remaining between them. Per the germline V gene, CDR1 is MNHEY and CDR2 is SMNVEV (reference sequence). The CDR3 length is 13 residues. This CDR3 reads CASTRGPNYGYTF. CDR3 bases: TGTGCCAGCACAAGGGGCCCTAACTATGGCTACACCTTC.

V is TRBV21-1 and J is TRBJ2-7; no DNA check was done on the table's D call, TRBD1. TRBV21-1 is a listed pseudogene. The CDR3 has 14 amino acids. CDR3 nucleotide sequence: TGTGCCAGCAGCAAAGGGGACAGGGGTGGCGAGCAGTACTTC. Encoded protein: CASSKGDRGGEQYF.

The chain carries TRBV6-4 and TRBJ2-2; weak D call: TRBD2 (5 bases). CDR1 is MRHNA and CDR2 is SNTAGT in the germline V gene. V lost 4 bases and J lost 3, with 12 bases in between. This CDR3 contains 15 residues. CDR3 sequence: CASSAGSDDTGELFF. CDR3 coding DNA: TGTGCCAGCAGTGCGGGTAGCGACGACACCGGGGAGCTGTTTTTT.

The rearrangement joins TRBV19 to TRBJ2-7; 9 bases match TRBD1. V trimming: 6 bases; J trimming: 3 bases; junction bases outside the gene matches: 3. Germline CDR1 reads LNHDA; CDR2 reads SQIVND (reference sequence). The CDR3 is made up of 13 amino acids. CDR3 amino acids: CASRTTGGYEQYF. CDR3 DNA: TGTGCCAGTAGAACGACAGGGGGCTACGAGCAGTACTTC.

This chain joins TRBV5-5 and TRBJ1-5; 7 bases line up with TRBD1. The length of the CDR3 is 15 residues. CDR1 is SGHKS and CDR2 is YYEKEE in the germline V gene (reference sequence). The trim removed 3 bases at V and 4 bases at J, leaving 7 bases unmatched. CDR3 DNA: TGTGCCAGCAGCTCTGGACAGGCTCCTAATCAGCCCCAGCATTTT. It encodes CASSSGQAPNQPQHF.

V usage is TRBV30 and J usage is TRBJ2-1; TRBD1 might be the D (5 bases). The CDR3 has 15 amino acids. Looked up from germline, CDR1 is GTSNPN and CDR2 is SVGIG (reference sequence). Deletions cut 2 bases from V and 0 bases from J, with 11 bases between. CDR3 nucleotide sequence: TGTGCCTGGAGTATTGACAGCAGCTCCTACAATGAGCAGTTCTTC. This sequence encodes CAWSIDSSSYNEQFF.

The CDR3 region is CASSWASQGTIINSNQPQHF. CDR3 in DNA: TGTGCCAGCAGTTGGGCCTCACAGGGAACTATAATAAATAGCAATCAGCCCCAGCATTTT. This rearrangement joins TRBV28 to TRBJ1-5, with TRBD1 as a possible D gene (6 bases). Trimming removed 4 bases from V and 0 bases from J, with 25 bases in between. CDR1 and CDR2 (germline): MDHEN, SYDVKM. The CDR3 extends over 20 amino acids.

The chain couples TRBV19 to TRBJ1-1; 7 nucleotides line up with TRBD1. The V and J ends lost 8 bases and 0 bases, in that order; junction bases with no gene match: 6. Germline V lookup: CDR1 LNHDA, CDR2 SQIVND (reference sequence). This CDR3 has 14 amino acids. The CDR3 DNA sequence: TGTGCCAGTTCCGGACAGGTCATGAACACTGAAGCTTTCTTT. Translation: CASSGQVMNTEAFF.

V gene TRBV9 combines with J gene TRBJ2-1, with D tentatively TRBD2 (5 bases). Trimming left V 0 bases short and J 4 bases short, with 11 bases between. CDR1 and CDR2 (germline): SGDLS, YYNGEE. This CDR3 has 15 residues. CDR3 sequence (DNA): TGTGCCAGCAGCGTAGAAGGAGGAGAGTACAATGAGCAGTTCTTC. Translated, it gives CASSVEGGEYNEQFF.

The chain carries TRBV7-9 and TRBJ2-1; tentatively, D is TRBD2 (6 bases). This CDR3 is 13 amino acids long. The V gene lost 5 bases and the J gene lost 9 bases, with 14 bases spanning the gap. The germline V gene has CDR1 SEHNR and CDR2 FQNEAQ (reference sequence). The CDR3, as DNA: TGTGCCAGCAGCGTACTATTCGGGGGTGAGCAGTTCTTC. Translation gives CASSVLFGGEQFF.

This sequence joins TRBV5-5 and TRBJ1-5; possibly TRBD1 for D (5 bases). There are 15 residues in the CDR3. V lost 0 bases and J lost 5, with 12 bases in between. Per germline, CDR1 SGHKS and CDR2 YYEKEE (reference sequence). CDR3 sequence reads: CASSLEGSHYQPQHF. In DNA form, the CDR3 reads TGTGCCAGCAGCTTGGAGGGGTCCCATTATCAGCCCCAGCATTTT.